A selection of T cell receptor beta chains follows, all from one sample in a study of identifying expanded T cells in peripheral blood. The protocol was immunoSEQ multiplex PCR, while the TCRdb copy is restricted to in-frame clones and leaves out a portion. The sample has about 78,000 clones; more than 75% are singletons. Sequencing used blood. The origin of the receptors is a person aged 18 to 75 in good health. Both conserved end residues are part of each CDR3. Fields, in order: V gene, clone size, D gene, J gene, CDR3 protein, CDR3 DNA. D genes are given only for firm matches. A clone size is listed for some rows: how often the clone was seen (once, few, many), or a class if it is expanded.

v_gene: TRBV6-5; abundance: NA; d_gene: NA; j_gene: TRBJ1-2; CDR3aa: CASSYSGSSNYGYTF; CDR3nt: TGTGCCAGCAGTTACTCGGGGAGTTCTAACTATGGCTACACCTTC
v_gene: TRBV29-1; abundance: NA; d_gene: NA; j_gene: TRBJ2-3; CDR3aa: CSVGANTDTQYF; CDR3nt: TGCAGCGTTGGGGCAAACACAGATACGCAGTATTTT
v_gene: TRBV12-1; abundance: NA; d_gene: NA; j_gene: TRBJ2-3; CDR3aa: CASSLGDTQYF; CDR3nt: TGTGCCAGCAGCCTGGGGGATACGCAGTATTTT
v_gene: TRBV10-2; abundance: NA; d_gene: NA; j_gene: TRBJ1-5; CDR3aa: CASSEADHQPQHF; CDR3nt: TGCGCCAGCAGTGAGGCAGATCATCAGCCCCAGCATTTT
v_gene: TRBV7-2; abundance: once; d_gene: NA; j_gene: TRBJ2-3; CDR3aa: CASSLADTQYF; CDR3nt: TGTGCCAGCAGCTTGGCAGATACGCAGTATTTT
v_gene: TRBV5-1; abundance: NA; d_gene: TRBD1; j_gene: TRBJ1-2; CDR3aa: CASSPDTYRGTGGAGIVYTF; CDR3nt: TGCGCCAGCAGCCCAGACACCTATCGGGGGACAGGGGGCGCTGGTATAGTCTACACCTTC
v_gene: TRBV6-6; abundance: NA; d_gene: NA; j_gene: TRBJ1-1; CDR3aa: CASSKEGGSGTEAFF; CDR3nt: TGTGCCAGCAGCAAAGAAGGGGGTAGTGGCACTGAAGCTTTCTTT
v_gene: TRBV6-1; abundance: NA; d_gene: TRBD1; j_gene: TRBJ1-6; CDR3aa: CASRTGTVNSPLHF; CDR3nt: TGTGCCAGCAGGACCGGGACAGTTAATTCACCCCTCCACTTT
v_gene: TRBV2; abundance: NA; d_gene: TRBD2; j_gene: TRBJ2-3; CDR3aa: CASSPLAGGNTQYF; CDR3nt: TGTGCCAGCAGTCCCCTAGCGGGGGGAAATACGCAGTATTTT
v_gene: TRBV4-1; abundance: once; d_gene: NA; j_gene: TRBJ2-2; CDR3aa: CASSQSGAATGELFF; CDR3nt: TGCGCCAGCAGCCAATCAGGGGCGGCCACCGGGGAGCTGTTTTTT
v_gene: TRBV19; abundance: NA; d_gene: NA; j_gene: TRBJ1-5; CDR3aa: CASSPQIDQPQHF; CDR3nt: TGTGCCAGTAGTCCCCAGATCGATCAGCCCCAGCATTTT
v_gene: TRBV2; abundance: few; d_gene: NA; j_gene: TRBJ1-1; CDR3aa: CASSDQGIGAFF; CDR3nt: TGTGCCAGCAGTGATCAGGGGATCGGAGCTTTCTTT
v_gene: TRBV10-3; abundance: NA; d_gene: TRBD2; j_gene: TRBJ2-1; CDR3aa: CAISGLAGGIEQFF; CDR3nt: TGTGCCATCAGTGGACTAGCGGGGGGTATTGAGCAGTTCTTC
v_gene: TRBV2; abundance: NA; d_gene: TRBD1; j_gene: TRBJ2-7; CDR3aa: CASSPDRGPNF; CDR3nt: TGTGCCAGCAGTCCGGACAGGGGCCCGAACTTC
v_gene: TRBV19; abundance: NA; d_gene: NA; j_gene: TRBJ1-1; CDR3aa: CASSTGLTAEAFF; CDR3nt: TGTGCCAGTAGTACCGGACTGACAGCTGAAGCTTTCTTT
v_gene: TRBV7-9; abundance: NA; d_gene: TRBD2; j_gene: TRBJ2-7; CDR3aa: CASSLSAGGYEQYF; CDR3nt: TGTGCCAGCAGCTTATCGGCGGGGGGCTACGAGCAGTACTTC
v_gene: TRBV7-6; abundance: NA; d_gene: TRBD2; j_gene: TRBJ2-3; CDR3aa: CASTLAGGRTDTQYF; CDR3nt: TGTGCCAGCACCCTAGCGGGGGGGCGGACAGATACGCAGTATTTT
v_gene: TRBV20-1; abundance: once; d_gene: NA; j_gene: TRBJ2-1; CDR3aa: CSAPGHNEQFF; CDR3nt: TGCAGTGCCCCGGGTCACAATGAGCAGTTCTTC
v_gene: TRBV11-2; abundance: NA; d_gene: TRBD2; j_gene: TRBJ2-1; CDR3aa: CASSPSGGNNEQFF; CDR3nt: TGTGCCAGCAGCCCCAGCGGGGGAAACAATGAGCAGTTCTTC
v_gene: TRBV27; abundance: NA; d_gene: NA; j_gene: TRBJ1-4; CDR3aa: CASSLSPLGSRLFF; CDR3nt: TGTGCCAGCAGTTTATCCCCCTTGGGGTCCAGACTGTTTTTT
v_gene: TRBV19; abundance: NA; d_gene: NA; j_gene: TRBJ2-5; CDR3aa: CASSIIGGGWETQYF; CDR3nt: TGTGCCAGTAGTATCATAGGCGGGGGCTGGGAGACCCAGTACTTC
v_gene: TRBV7-2; abundance: NA; d_gene: TRBD2; j_gene: TRBJ2-3; CDR3aa: CASSPRLAGSTDTQYF; CDR3nt: TGTGCCAGCAGCCCGCGACTAGCGGGGAGCACAGATACGCAGTATTTT
v_gene: TRBV18; abundance: NA; d_gene: NA; j_gene: TRBJ2-2; CDR3aa: CASSPAQGTGELFF; CDR3nt: TGTGCCAGCTCACCAGCCCAGGGTACCGGGGAGCTGTTTTTT
v_gene: TRBV28; abundance: NA; d_gene: NA; j_gene: TRBJ1-1; CDR3aa: CASSPRTEMNTEAFF; CDR3nt: TGTGCCAGCAGTCCCCGGACAGAAATGAACACTGAAGCTTTCTTT
v_gene: TRBV4-2; abundance: NA; d_gene: TRBD2; j_gene: TRBJ2-3; CDR3aa: CASSQDGGGSDTQYF; CDR3nt: TGTGCCAGCAGCCAAGACGGGGGGGGATCAGATACGCAGTATTTT
v_gene: TRBV5-1; abundance: NA; d_gene: NA; j_gene: TRBJ2-7; CDR3aa: CASRTSSFEPYEQYF; CDR3nt: TGCGCCAGCAGAACATCCTCCTTCGAGCCCTACGAGCAGTACTTC
v_gene: TRBV19; abundance: NA; d_gene: NA; j_gene: TRBJ2-2; CDR3aa: CASSIRGDLNTGELFF; CDR3nt: TGTGCCAGTAGTATAAGAGGGGATCTGAACACCGGGGAGCTGTTTTTT
v_gene: TRBV5-1; abundance: NA; d_gene: NA; j_gene: TRBJ1-1; CDR3aa: CASSLVGLTEAFF; CDR3nt: TGCGCCAGCAGCTTGGTAGGGTTGACTGAAGCTTTCTTT
v_gene: TRBV7-2; abundance: NA; d_gene: NA; j_gene: TRBJ2-7; CDR3aa: CASSLALPGHVRGEQYF; CDR3nt: TGTGCCAGCAGCTTAGCCCTCCCGGGACATGTGAGGGGCGAGCAGTACTTC
v_gene: TRBV18; abundance: NA; d_gene: NA; j_gene: TRBJ2-7; CDR3aa: CASSPPSTGYEQYF; CDR3nt: TGTGCCAGCTCACCACCGAGCACAGGTTACGAGCAGTACTTC
v_gene: TRBV7-6; abundance: NA; d_gene: NA; j_gene: TRBJ2-1; CDR3aa: CASSPQPGSRHEQFF; CDR3nt: TGTGCCAGCAGCCCGCAGCCGGGATCGAGACATGAGCAGTTCTTC
v_gene: TRBV27; abundance: NA; d_gene: TRBD1; j_gene: TRBJ2-7; CDR3aa: CASSTDRGLWAYEQYF; CDR3nt: TGTGCCAGCAGTACGGACAGGGGGCTTTGGGCCTACGAGCAGTACTTC
v_gene: TRBV6-1; abundance: medium-sized; d_gene: NA; j_gene: TRBJ1-5; CDR3aa: CAPSGRPQHF; CDR3nt: TGTGCCCCCTCTGGCCGGCCCCAGCATTTT
v_gene: TRBV9; abundance: NA; d_gene: NA; j_gene: TRBJ1-1; CDR3aa: CASSPRGAGAYLNTEAFF; CDR3nt: TGTGCCAGCAGCCCCCGGGGGGCGGGGGCCTACTTGAACACTGAAGCTTTCTTT
v_gene: TRBV21-1; abundance: NA; d_gene: NA; j_gene: TRBJ2-7; CDR3aa: CASSASYEQYF; CDR3nt: TGTGCCAGCAGCGCCTCCTACGAGCAGTACTTC
v_gene: TRBV6-6; abundance: NA; d_gene: NA; j_gene: TRBJ2-7; CDR3aa: CASSYHKGTRYEQYF; CDR3nt: TGTGCCAGCAGTTACCACAAGGGGACCCGCTACGAGCAGTACTTC
v_gene: TRBV11-2; abundance: NA; d_gene: TRBD2; j_gene: TRBJ2-3; CDR3aa: CASSLLAGGRADTQYF; CDR3nt: TGTGCCAGCAGCTTACTAGCGGGGGGGCGGGCAGATACGCAGTATTTT
v_gene: TRBV27; abundance: NA; d_gene: NA; j_gene: TRBJ1-1; CDR3aa: CASSATGLNTEAFF; CDR3nt: TGTGCCAGCAGTGCGACGGGGCTGAACACTGAAGCTTTCTTT
v_gene: TRBV29-1; abundance: NA; d_gene: TRBD1; j_gene: TRBJ2-1; CDR3aa: CSIPGQGGTGQFF; CDR3nt: TGCAGCATCCCGGGACAGGGGGGGACAGGGCAGTTCTTC
v_gene: TRBV20-1; abundance: NA; d_gene: NA; j_gene: TRBJ1-2; CDR3aa: CSASTDRGYTF; CDR3nt: TGCAGTGCTTCAACGGACCGTGGCTACACCTTC
v_gene: TRBV18; abundance: NA; d_gene: NA; j_gene: TRBJ1-5; CDR3aa: CASSAAGATSDQPQHF; CDR3nt: TGTGCCAGCTCAGCAGCCGGGGCAACTAGCGATCAGCCCCAGCATTTT
v_gene: TRBV6-5; abundance: many; d_gene: TRBD1; j_gene: TRBJ1-1; CDR3aa: CASNRQGKRTEAFF; CDR3nt: TGTGCCAGCAACCGACAGGGGAAAAGGACTGAAGCTTTCTTT
v_gene: TRBV7-6; abundance: NA; d_gene: TRBD2; j_gene: TRBJ2-1; CDR3aa: CASSPDLAGGRNEQFF; CDR3nt: TGTGCCAGCAGCCCAGACTTGGCGGGGGGGAGGAATGAGCAGTTCTTC
v_gene: TRBV6-6; abundance: NA; d_gene: NA; j_gene: TRBJ2-7; CDR3aa: CASSYPPYEQYF; CDR3nt: TGTGCCAGCAGTTACCCCCCCTACGAGCAGTACTTC